This TCR beta chain was sequenced during a study of long-term antiretroviral therapy in people with HIV. Study at large: Initial samples were collected about a decade before the 2015 immediate-ART recommendation.

Researchers ran immunoSEQ v3.0 at survey level. Per-sample sequencing targets were roughly 40,000-55,000 T-cell genomes. Sequenced by immunoSEQ multiplex PCR; TCRdb stores in-frame clones only, minus some. The sample yields about 16,000 clones, about 95% seen once. The CDR3 is made up of 14 amino acids. Trimming pared 1 base from V and 2 bases from J, leaving 9 bases between. CDR1 SGHTA and CDR2 FQGNSA come from the germline V gene. This sample comprised unsorted PBMCs, obtained about 6 years after starting antiretroviral therapy. The chain uses TRBV7-2 and TRBJ2-7; D remains unclear. This TCR was recovered from a woman in her 50s with HIV. The chain's CDR3 is CASSLGDGPYEQYF. The CDR3, as DNA: TGTGCCAGCAGCTTAGGAGACGGACCCTACGAGCAGTACTTC.